The clone carrying this T cell receptor (beta chain) occurred many times. The antigen is not known. The entry originates in a study of T-cell reconstitution after alpha-beta-depleted transplantation in children. Study results and limitations: Reportedly, roughly two months post-transplant, alpha-beta T cells arose from several hundred expanded graft clones. In some patients, recipient T cells and intrathymic progenitors surviving conditioning explained high day-60 diversity. A year had passed since transplant, and T-cell counts and diversity by then came mostly from newly produced T cells.

From germline, CDR1 is DFQATT and CDR2 SNEGSKA (reference sequence). The trim removed 6 bases at V and 7 bases at J, leaving 14 bases unmatched. CDR3 length equals 14 residues. Unique molecular identifiers were used in preparing the TCRbeta library. TCRdb reprocessed the PCR reads via MiXCR and lists one record per CDR3 protein. The sample includes over 120,000 distinct CDR3 sequences, roughly 8.8% of them seen just once. The clonotype originates from a female patient aged 2-9 years who had a stem cell transplant for congenital amegakaryocytic thrombocytopenia, so the T cells may come from the graft donor. This sequence joins TRBV20-1 and TRBJ2-7; 8 bases fit TRBD1. The source was PBMCs, mostly from graft donor cells, collected 180 days after TCRalphabeta/CD19-depleted stem cell transplant. DNA for the CDR3: TGCAGTGCACCCCAGACAGGGGTTGGACGGGAGCAGTACTTC. It codes for CSAPQTGVGREQYF.